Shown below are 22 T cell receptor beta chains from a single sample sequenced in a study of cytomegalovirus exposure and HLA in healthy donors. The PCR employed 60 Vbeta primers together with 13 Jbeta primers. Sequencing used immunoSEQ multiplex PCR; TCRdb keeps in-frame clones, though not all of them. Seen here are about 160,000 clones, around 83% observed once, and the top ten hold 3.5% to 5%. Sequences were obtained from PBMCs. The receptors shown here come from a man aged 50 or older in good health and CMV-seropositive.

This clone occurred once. The CDR3 bases are TGTGCCAGCAGCGTAGGAGGGTTAGGGACAGTGACTGAAGCTTTCTTT. Translation gives CASSVGGLGTVTEAFF. The rearrangement uses TRBV9 and TRBJ1-1, with 7 bases lining up with TRBD1. V dropped 0 bases and J dropped 5; count of bases not matched to a gene: 10. The CDR3 loop spans 16 amino acids. Germline CDR1 SGDLS, CDR2 YYNGEE.

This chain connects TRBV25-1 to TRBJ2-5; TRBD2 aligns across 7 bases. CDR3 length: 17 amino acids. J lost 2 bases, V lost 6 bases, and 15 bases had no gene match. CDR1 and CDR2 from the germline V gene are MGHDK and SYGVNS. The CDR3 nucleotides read TGTGCCAGCAGCAGCTTTCTAGCGGCCCTGGGGCAAGAGACCCAGTACTTC. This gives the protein CASSSFLAALGQETQYF. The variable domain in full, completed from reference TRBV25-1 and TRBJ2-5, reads EADIYQTPRYLVIGTGKKITLECSQTMGHDKMYWYQQDPGMELHLIHYSYGVNSTEKGDLSSESTVSRIRTEHFPLTLESARPSHTSQYLCASSSFLAALGQETQYFGPGTRLLVL.

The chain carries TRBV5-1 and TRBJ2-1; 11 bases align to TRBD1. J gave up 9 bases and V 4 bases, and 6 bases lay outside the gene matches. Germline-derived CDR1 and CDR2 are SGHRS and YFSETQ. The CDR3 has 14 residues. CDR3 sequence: CASSPGQGGGEQFF. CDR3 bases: TGCGCCAGCAGCCCGGGACAGGGGGGAGGTGAGCAGTTCTTC. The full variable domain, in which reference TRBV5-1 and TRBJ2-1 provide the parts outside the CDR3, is KAGVTQTPRYLIKTRGQQVTLSCSPISGHRSVSWYQQTPGQGLQFLFEYFSETQRNKGNFPGRFSGRQFSNSRSEMNVSTLELGDSALYLCASSPGQGGGEQFFGPGTRLTVL.

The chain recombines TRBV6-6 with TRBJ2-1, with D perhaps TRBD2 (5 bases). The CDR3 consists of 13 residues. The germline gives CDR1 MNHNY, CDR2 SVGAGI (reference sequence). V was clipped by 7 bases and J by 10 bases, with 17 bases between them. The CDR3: CASTSRVRGEQFF. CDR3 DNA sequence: TGTGCCAGCACCTCCCGGGTCCGAGGGGAGCAGTTCTTC.

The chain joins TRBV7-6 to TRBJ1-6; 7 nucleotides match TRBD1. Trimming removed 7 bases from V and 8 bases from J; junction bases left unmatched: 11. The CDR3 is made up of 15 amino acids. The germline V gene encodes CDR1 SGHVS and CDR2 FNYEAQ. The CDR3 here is CASTPYRGGDSPLHF. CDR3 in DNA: TGTGCCAGCACCCCCTACAGGGGAGGTGATTCACCCCTCCACTTT.

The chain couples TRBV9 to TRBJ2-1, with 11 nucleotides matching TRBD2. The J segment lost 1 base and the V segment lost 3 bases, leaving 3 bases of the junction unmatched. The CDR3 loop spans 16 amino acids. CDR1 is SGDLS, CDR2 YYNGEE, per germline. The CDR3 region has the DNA TGTGCCAGCAGCGCAACTAGCGGGAGATCCTACAATGAGCAGTTCTTC. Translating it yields CASSATSGRSYNEQFF.

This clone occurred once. CDR3 in amino acids: CASSQDRGHTEAFF. CDR3 coding DNA: TGTGCCAGCAGCCAGGACAGGGGGCACACTGAAGCTTTCTTT. The V gene is TRBV9, the J gene TRBJ1-1, with 11 bases identical to TRBD1. Germline V gene data show CDR1 as SGDLS and CDR2 as YYNGEE. The CDR3 contains 14 residues. Trimming cost V 4 bases and J 3 bases; bases outside gene matches: 2. Combining the CDR3 with reference TRBV9 and TRBJ1-1 gives the whole variable domain DSGVTQTPKHLITATGQRVTLRCSPRSGDLSVYWYQQSLDQGLQFLIQYYNGEERAKGNILERFSAQQFPDLHSELNLSSLELGDSALYFCASSQDRGHTEAFFGQGTRLTVV.

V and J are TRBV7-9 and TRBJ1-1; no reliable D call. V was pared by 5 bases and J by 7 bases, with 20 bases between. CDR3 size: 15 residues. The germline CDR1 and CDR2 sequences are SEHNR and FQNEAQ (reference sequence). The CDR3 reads CASSPAQAPIYEAFF. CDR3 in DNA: TGTGCCAGCAGCCCTGCCCAGGCCCCGATATATGAAGCTTTCTTT. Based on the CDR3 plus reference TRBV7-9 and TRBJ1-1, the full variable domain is DTGVSQNPRHKITKRGQNVTFRCDPISEHNRLYWYRQTLGQGPEFLTYFQNEAQLEKSRLLSDRFSAERPKGSFSTLEIQRTEQGDSAMYLCASSPAQAPIYEAFFGQGTRLTVV.

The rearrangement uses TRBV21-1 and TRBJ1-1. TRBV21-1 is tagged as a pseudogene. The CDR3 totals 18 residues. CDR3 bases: TGTGCCAGCAGCAAAGATCGGCCTAGCGGGGAGAAGAACACTGAAGCTTTCTTT. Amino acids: CASSKDRPSGEKNTEAFF.

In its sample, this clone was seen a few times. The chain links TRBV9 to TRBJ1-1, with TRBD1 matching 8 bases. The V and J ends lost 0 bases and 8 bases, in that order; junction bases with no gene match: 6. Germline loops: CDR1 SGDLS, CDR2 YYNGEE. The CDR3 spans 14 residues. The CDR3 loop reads CASSVGSGGEEAFF. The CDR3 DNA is TGTGCCAGCAGCGTAGGTTCAGGGGGCGAGGAAGCTTTCTTT.

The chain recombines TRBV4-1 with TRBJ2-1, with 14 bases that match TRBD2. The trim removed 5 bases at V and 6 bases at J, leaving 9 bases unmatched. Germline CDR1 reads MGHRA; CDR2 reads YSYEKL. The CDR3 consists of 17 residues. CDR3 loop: CASSARVGLAGGNEQFF. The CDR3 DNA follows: TGCGCCAGCAGCGCAAGGGTCGGACTAGCGGGAGGCAATGAGCAGTTCTTC.

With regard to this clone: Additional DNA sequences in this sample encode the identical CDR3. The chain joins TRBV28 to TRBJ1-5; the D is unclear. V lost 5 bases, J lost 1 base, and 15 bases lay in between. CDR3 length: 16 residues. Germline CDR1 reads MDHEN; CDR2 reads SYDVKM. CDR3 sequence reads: CASSPPAPRSNQPQHF. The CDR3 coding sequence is TGTGCCAGCAGTCCCCCAGCACCGAGGAGCAATCAGCCCCAGCATTTT. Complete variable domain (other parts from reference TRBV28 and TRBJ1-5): DVKVTQSSRYLVKRTGEKVFLECVQDMDHENMFWYRQDPGLGLRLIYFSYDVKMKEKGDIPEGYSVSREKKERFSLILESASTNQTSMYLCASSPPAPRSNQPQHFGDGTRLSIL.

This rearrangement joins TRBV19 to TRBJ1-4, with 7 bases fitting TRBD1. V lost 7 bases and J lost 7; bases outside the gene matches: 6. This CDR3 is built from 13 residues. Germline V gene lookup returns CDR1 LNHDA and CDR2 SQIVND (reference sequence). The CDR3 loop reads CASTPGTVEKLFF. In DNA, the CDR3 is TGTGCCAGTACCCCAGGGACAGTTGAAAAACTGTTTTTT.

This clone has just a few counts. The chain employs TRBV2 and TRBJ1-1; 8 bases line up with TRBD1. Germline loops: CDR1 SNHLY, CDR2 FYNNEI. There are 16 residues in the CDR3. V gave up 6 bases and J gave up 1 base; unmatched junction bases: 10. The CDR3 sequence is CASRTDRVSKNTEAFF. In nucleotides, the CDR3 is TGTGCCAGCAGAACGGACAGGGTTTCGAAGAACACTGAAGCTTTCTTT.

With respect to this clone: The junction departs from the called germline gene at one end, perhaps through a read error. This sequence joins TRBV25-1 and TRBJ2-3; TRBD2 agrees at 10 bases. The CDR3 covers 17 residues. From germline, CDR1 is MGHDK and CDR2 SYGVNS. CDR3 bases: TGTGCCAGCACCCCAGTCCAGCGGGGGGGCCCCACAGGTACGCAGTATTTT. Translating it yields CASTPVQRGGPTGTQYF.

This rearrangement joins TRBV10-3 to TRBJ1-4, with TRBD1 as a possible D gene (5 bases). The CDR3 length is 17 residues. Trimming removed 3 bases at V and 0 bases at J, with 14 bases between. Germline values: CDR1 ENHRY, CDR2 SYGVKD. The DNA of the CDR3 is TGTGCCATCAGTGAAACCGACAGCTTCGCAACTAATGAAAAACTGTTTTTT. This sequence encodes CAISETDSFATNEKLFF.

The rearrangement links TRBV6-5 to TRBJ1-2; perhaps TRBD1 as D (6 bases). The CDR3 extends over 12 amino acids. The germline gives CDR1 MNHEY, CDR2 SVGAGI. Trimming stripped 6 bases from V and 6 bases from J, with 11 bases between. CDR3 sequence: CASSPQGNGYTF. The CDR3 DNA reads TGTGCCAGCAGCCCACAGGGAAATGGCTACACCTTC.

As DNA, the CDR3 is TGCGCCAGCAGCTTAGGGGTAATTGGTAATGAAAAACTGTTTTTT. This sequence encodes CASSLGVIGNEKLFF. The gene calls are TRBV5-1 and TRBJ1-4; tentative D call: TRBD1 (5 bases). V was cut by 2 bases and J by 4 bases, with 12 bases left in between. The CDR3 runs to 15 residues. Germline V gives CDR1 SGHRS, CDR2 YFSETQ.

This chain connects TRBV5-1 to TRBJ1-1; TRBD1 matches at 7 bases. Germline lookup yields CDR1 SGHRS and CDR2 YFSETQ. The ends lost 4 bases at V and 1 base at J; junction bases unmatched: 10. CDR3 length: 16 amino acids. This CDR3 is CASSHQRQGTNTEAFF. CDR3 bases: TGCGCCAGCAGCCACCAACGACAGGGTACGAACACTGAAGCTTTCTTT.

This CDR3 reads CASRPGQHYGYTF. As DNA, the CDR3 is TGTGCCAGCAGACCGGGACAGCACTATGGCTACACCTTC. The V gene is TRBV6-5, the J gene TRBJ1-2; TRBD1 agrees at 7 bases. Germline CDR1 and CDR2: MNHEY and SVGAGI. The CDR3 has 13 residues. The ends lost 6 bases at V and 3 bases at J; junction bases unmatched: 4.

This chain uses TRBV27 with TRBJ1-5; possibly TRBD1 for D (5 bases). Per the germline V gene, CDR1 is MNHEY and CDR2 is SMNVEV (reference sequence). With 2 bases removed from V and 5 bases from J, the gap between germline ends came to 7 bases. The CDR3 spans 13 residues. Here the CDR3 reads CASSLGADQPQHF. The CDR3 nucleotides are TGTGCCAGCAGTTTAGGGGCTGATCAGCCCCAGCATTTT.

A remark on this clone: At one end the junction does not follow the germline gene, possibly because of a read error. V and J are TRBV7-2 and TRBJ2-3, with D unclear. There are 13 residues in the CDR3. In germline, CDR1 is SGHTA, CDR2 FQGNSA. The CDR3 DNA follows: TGTGCCAGCAGCTTAGAATACACAAATACGCAGTATTTT. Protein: CASSLEYTNTQYF.